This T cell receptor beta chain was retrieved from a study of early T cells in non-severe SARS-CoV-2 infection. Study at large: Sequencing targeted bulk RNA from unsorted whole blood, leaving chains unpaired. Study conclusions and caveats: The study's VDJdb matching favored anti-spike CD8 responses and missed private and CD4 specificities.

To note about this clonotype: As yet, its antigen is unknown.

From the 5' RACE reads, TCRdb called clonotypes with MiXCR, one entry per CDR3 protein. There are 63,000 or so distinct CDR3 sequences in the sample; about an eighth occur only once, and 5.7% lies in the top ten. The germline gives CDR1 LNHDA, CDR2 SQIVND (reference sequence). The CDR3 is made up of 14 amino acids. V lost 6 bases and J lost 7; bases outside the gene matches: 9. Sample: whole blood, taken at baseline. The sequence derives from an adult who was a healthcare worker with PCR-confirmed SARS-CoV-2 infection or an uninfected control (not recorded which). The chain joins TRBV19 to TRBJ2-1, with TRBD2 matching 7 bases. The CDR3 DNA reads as TGTGCCAGTAGCCTTCTAGCGGCCGGGAATGAGCAGTTCTTC. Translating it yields CASSLLAAGNEQFF.